The TCR beta chain described here comes from a study of cytomegalovirus exposure and HLA in healthy donors. The CDR3 spans 13 residues. V lost 3 bases and J lost 2, with 8 bases in between. The germline V gene has CDR1 MNHNY and CDR2 SVGAGI (reference sequence). This clone has only a few counts. Use of 60 Vbeta and 13 Jbeta primers characterized the PCR. TCRdb keeps only in-frame clones here, not all; method: immunoSEQ multiplex PCR. The sample carries approximately 100,000 clones, 60% to 75% recorded once. The TCR comes from a man aged 35-49 years in good health and CMV-seropositive. Sample: PBMCs. The rearrangement uses TRBV6-6 and TRBJ2-7; D remains ambiguous. CDR3 region: CASSYNPTYEQYF. The CDR3 nucleotides read TGTGCCAGCAGTTATAACCCTACCTACGAGCAGTACTTC.